This TCR beta chain was retrieved from a study of PD-L1 blockade in urothelial cancer. At the level of the study: Between 0 and 3 prior chemotherapy regimens had been given to patients.

Study observations and caveats: Those with durable benefit had larger increases in tumor-associated blood clones at 3 weeks.

Using immunoSEQ multiplex PCR, the repertoire was profiled, and TCRdb retains in-frame clones only, with some absent. The profile covers tens of thousands of clones, with roughly 89% appearing a single time and 1.6% taken by the ten largest. The CDR3 consists of 13 residues. Germline CDR1 is SGHTA and CDR2 is FQGNSA. V was pared by 5 bases and J by 5 bases, with 12 bases between. Points on this clone: The antigen remains undetermined.

As for time point: pretreatment peripheral blood. This receptor was identified in a man aged 55 to 70 with urothelial cancer. This material consisted of PBMCs, taken around atezolizumab (anti-PD-L1) treatment. The chain employs TRBV7-2 and TRBJ2-5, with D possibly TRBD2 on 7 matching bases. CDR3 nucleotide sequence: TGTGCCAGCAGCCGGGGGGCCGGGGAGACCCAGTACTTC. Amino acid sequence: CASSRGAGETQYF.